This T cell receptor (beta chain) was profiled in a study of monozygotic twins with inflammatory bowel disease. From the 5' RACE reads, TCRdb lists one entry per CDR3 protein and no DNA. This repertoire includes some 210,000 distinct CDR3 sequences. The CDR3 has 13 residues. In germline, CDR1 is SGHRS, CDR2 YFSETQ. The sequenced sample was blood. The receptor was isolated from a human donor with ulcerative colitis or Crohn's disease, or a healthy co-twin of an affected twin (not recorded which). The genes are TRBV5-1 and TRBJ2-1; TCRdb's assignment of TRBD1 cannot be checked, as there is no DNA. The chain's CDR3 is CASTSPGEDEQFF.